The present TCR beta chain was sequenced within a study of technical replicates of blood from several donors (dated by TCRdb to about 2017). The library was made by the immunoSEQ multiplex PCR assay. The table was pulled from immuneACCESS by TCRdb, which kept in-frame rearrangements only. Such tables lose some clones; where checked, under half of the loss comes from unresolved V genes, and the rest has no known cause. The sample table lists roughly 80,000 clones, approximately 93% of them with a count of one. The ten biggest clones cover 0.4% to 0.45% of the sample. The germline V gene specifies SGDLS as CDR1 and YYNGEE as CDR2. From cysteine to phenylalanine, the CDR3 is 15 amino acids long. Here the CDR3 DNA is all that survives: 45 bases in frame from base 1. The junction shows trimming of 4 bases on V and 0 bases on J, and the gene matches do not reach 4 bases of it. About this clone: Its antigen remains unidentified. Qualities for individual bases were not recorded, and no much larger clone is one base off.

Sequencing input: T cells isolated from PBMCs. The TCR originated in a human donor in good health. The sequence links TRBV9 to TRBJ1-5; 7 middle bases align to TRBD1. The base sequence is TGTGCCAGCAGCAAAGGGGGCGGTAGCAATCAGCCCCAGCATTTT. This codes for CASSKGGGSNQPQHF.